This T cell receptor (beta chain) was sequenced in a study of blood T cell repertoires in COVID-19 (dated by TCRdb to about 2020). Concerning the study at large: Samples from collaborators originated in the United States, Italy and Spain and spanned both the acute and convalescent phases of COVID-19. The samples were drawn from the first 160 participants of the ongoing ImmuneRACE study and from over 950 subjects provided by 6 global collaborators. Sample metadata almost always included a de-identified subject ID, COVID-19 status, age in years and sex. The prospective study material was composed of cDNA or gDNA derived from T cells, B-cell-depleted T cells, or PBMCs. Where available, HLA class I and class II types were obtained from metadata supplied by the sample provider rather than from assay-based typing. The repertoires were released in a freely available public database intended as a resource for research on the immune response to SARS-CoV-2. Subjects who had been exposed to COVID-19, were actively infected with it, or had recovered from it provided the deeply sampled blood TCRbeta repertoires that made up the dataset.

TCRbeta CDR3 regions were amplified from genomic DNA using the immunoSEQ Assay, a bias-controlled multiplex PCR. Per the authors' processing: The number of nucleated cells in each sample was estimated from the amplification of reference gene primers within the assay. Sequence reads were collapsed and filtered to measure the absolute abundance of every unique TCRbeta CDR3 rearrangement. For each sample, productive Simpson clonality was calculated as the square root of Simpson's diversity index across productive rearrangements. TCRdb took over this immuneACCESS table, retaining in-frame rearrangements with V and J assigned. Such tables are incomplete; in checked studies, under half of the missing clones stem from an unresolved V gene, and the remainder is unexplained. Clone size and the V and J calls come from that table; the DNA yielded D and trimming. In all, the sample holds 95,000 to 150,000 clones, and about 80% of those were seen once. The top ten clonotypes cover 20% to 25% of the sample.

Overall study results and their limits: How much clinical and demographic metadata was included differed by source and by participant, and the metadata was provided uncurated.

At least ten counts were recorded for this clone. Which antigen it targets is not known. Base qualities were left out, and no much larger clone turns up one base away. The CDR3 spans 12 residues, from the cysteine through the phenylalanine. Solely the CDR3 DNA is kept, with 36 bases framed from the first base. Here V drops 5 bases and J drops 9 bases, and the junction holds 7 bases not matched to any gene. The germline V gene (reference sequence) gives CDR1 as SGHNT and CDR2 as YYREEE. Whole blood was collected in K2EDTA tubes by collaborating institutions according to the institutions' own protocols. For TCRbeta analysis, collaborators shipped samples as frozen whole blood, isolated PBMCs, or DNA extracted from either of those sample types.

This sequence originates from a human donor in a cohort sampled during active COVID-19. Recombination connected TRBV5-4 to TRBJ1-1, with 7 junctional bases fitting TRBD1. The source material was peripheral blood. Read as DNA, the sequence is TGTGCCAGCAGTCGGGAGACAGGGCAAGCTTTCTTT. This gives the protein CASSRETGQAFF.